The present T cell receptor beta chain was sequenced within a study of blood T cell repertoires in COVID-19. For the study at large: The samples span acute and convalescent COVID-19 from the United States, Italy and Spain.

This clone was counted ten times or more. Clones were sequenced by immunoSEQ multiplex PCR, and TCRdb holds only the in-frame ones, with some missing. The sample lists around 470,000 clones, roughly nine tenths occurring once. The CDR3 spans 14 residues. V was cut by 4 bases and J by 3 bases, with 10 bases left in between. Germline lookup yields CDR1 LNHDA and CDR2 SQIVND (reference sequence). During active infection, Seattle patients enrolled and were then monitored through disease. This sequence originates from a man aged 18 to 35 with COVID-19, enrolled during active disease. This chain uses TRBV19 with TRBJ1-5; D perhaps matches TRBD1 (6 bases). Input material: peripheral blood. CDR3 region: CASSNRDNNQPQHF. For the CDR3, the DNA is TGTGCCAGTAGTAACCGGGACAACAATCAGCCCCAGCATTTT.